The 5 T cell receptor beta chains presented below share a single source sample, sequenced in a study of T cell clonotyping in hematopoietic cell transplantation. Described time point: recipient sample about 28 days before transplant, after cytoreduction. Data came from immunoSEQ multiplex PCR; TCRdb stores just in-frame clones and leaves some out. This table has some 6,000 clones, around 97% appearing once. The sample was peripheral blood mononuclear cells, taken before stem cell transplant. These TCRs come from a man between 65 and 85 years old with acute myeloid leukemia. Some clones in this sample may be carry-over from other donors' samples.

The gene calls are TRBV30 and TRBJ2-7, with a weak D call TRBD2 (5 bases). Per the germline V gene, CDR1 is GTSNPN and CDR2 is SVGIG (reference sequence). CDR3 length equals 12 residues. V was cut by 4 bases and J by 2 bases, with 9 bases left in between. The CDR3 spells CAWIGGTYEQYF. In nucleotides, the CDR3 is TGTGCCTGGATTGGAGGAACCTACGAGCAGTACTTC. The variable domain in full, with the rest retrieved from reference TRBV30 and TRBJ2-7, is SQTIHQWPATLVQPVGSPLSLECTVEGTSNPNLYWYRQAAGRGLQLLFYSVGIGQISSEVPQNLSASRPQDRQFILSSKKLLLSDSGFYLCAWIGGTYEQYFGPGTRLTVT.

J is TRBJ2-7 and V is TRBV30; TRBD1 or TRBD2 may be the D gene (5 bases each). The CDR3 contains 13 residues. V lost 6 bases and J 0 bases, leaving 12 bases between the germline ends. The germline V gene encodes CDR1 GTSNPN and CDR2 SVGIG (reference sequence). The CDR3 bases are TGTGCCTGCTCCGGGACGGGCTCCTACGAGCAGTACTTC. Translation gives CACSGTGSYEQYF.

CDR3 loop: CASIFDLDSTPLHF. CDR3 DNA sequence: TGCGCCAGCATCTTTGACCTTGACTCGACACCCCTCCACTTT. J is TRBJ1-6 and V is TRBV10-2; no firm D call. V was trimmed by 7 bases and J by 11 bases, leaving 18 bases between them. The V gene's germline CDR1 is WSHSY and CDR2 SAAADI. The CDR3 runs 14 residues.

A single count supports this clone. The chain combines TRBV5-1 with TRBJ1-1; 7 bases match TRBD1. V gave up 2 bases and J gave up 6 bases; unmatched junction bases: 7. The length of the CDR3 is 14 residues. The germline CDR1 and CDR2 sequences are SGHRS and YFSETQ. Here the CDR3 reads CASSFSGGSAEAFF. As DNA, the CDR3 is TGCGCCAGCAGCTTCTCAGGGGGTTCCGCTGAAGCTTTCTTT.

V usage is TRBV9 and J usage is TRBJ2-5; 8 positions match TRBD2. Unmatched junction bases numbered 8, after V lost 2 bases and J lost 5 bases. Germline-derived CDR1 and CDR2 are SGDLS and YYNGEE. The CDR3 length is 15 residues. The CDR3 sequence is CASSVGAGVVETQYF. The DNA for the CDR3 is TGTGCCAGCAGCGTGGGAGCGGGAGTAGTGGAGACCCAGTACTTC.